Listed here is a single T cell receptor (beta chain). The data were taken from a study of OX40 agonist ivuxolimab in advanced cancers. TCRdb's table, derived via immunoSEQ multiplex PCR, lists solely in-frame clones and lacks some. The data contain approximately 77,000 clones, about 90% of them singletons. The source is an adult with an advanced solid tumor such as melanoma, head and neck, liver or kidney cancer. The material was CD4+ or CD8+ T cells sorted from blood, obtained in a trial of the OX40 agonist ivuxolimab.

CDR3 loop: CAINSGTGSYEQYF. CDR3 DNA sequence: TGTGCCATCAACTCCGGGACAGGGTCCTACGAGCAGTACTTC. The chain uses TRBV10-3 and TRBJ2-7; 9 bases line up with TRBD1. Germline V gene lookup returns CDR1 ENHRY and CDR2 SYGVKD. V shed 7 bases and J 1 base; nucleotides not matched to a gene: 5. This CDR3 has 14 amino acids.